Listed below are T cell receptor beta chains from one sample, sequenced in a study of T-cell memory formation after mild COVID-19. TCRdb redid the calling of the 5' RACE reads with MiXCR, one entry per CDR3 protein. The sample has roughly 510,000 distinct CDR3 sequences; 15% to 20% are singletons. Sequenced: PBMCs or a T cell subset sorted from them (not recorded which). The receptors were sampled from an adult woman who had mild COVID-19 (a few samples of this study predate the infection). Cell type and time point are not known. The CDR3 runs from the conserved cysteine through the conserved F or W. The D gene is left open where the match is weak. Rows may omit the clone size; those that give it use once, few, many or a size class.

d_call: TRBD2; v_call: TRBV5-1; j_call: TRBJ2-1; clone_size: NA; cdr3_nt: TGCGCCAGCAGCCTGACTAGCGGGAGTGGCTATGAGCAGTTCTTC; cdr3_aa: CASSLTSGSGYEQFF
d_call: NA; v_call: TRBV2; j_call: TRBJ1-6; clone_size: few; cdr3_nt: TGTGCCAGCAGTGTTGAAGCCTCACCCCTCCACTTT; cdr3_aa: CASSVEASPLHF
d_call: TRBD2; v_call: TRBV6-6; j_call: TRBJ2-7; clone_size: NA; cdr3_nt: TGTGCCAGCAGTTACAGTTCACTAGCGGGGGCGTCCTACGAGCAGTACTTC; cdr3_aa: CASSYSSLAGASYEQYF
d_call: NA; v_call: TRBV29-1; j_call: TRBJ2-7; clone_size: few; cdr3_nt: TGCAGCGTTGGGGTGGGAGTCTCCTACGAGCAGTACTTC; cdr3_aa: CSVGVGVSYEQYF
d_call: NA; v_call: TRBV19; j_call: TRBJ1-1; clone_size: few; cdr3_nt: TGTGCCAGTAGTAGGTCAGCCATGAACACTGAAGCTTTCTTT; cdr3_aa: CASSRSAMNTEAFF
d_call: TRBD1; v_call: TRBV6-5; j_call: TRBJ1-1; clone_size: few; cdr3_nt: TGTGCCAGCAGTTACTCAGGTACAGGGGCGAACACTGAAGCTTTCTTT; cdr3_aa: CASSYSGTGANTEAFF
d_call: TRBD2; v_call: TRBV5-1; j_call: TRBJ2-3; clone_size: many; cdr3_nt: TGCGCCAGCAGACTAGCGGGTTCCACAGATACGCAGTATTTT; cdr3_aa: CASRLAGSTDTQYF
d_call: TRBD1; v_call: TRBV6-2/TRBV6-3; j_call: TRBJ1-5; clone_size: NA; cdr3_nt: TGTGCCAGCAGTTACCCGAAGACAGGGTATAGTCAGCCCCAGCATTTT; cdr3_aa: CASSYPKTGYSQPQHF
d_call: NA; v_call: TRBV4-2; j_call: TRBJ2-5; clone_size: once; cdr3_nt: TGTGCCAGCAGCCCACGTGAGGGGGAGCGGGAGACCCAGTACTTC; cdr3_aa: CASSPREGERETQYF
d_call: TRBD2; v_call: TRBV27; j_call: TRBJ2-1; clone_size: few; cdr3_nt: TGTGCCAGCAGTCCGACTAGCGGGAGGGCCGGGCCCTACAATGAGCAGTTCTTC; cdr3_aa: CASSPTSGRAGPYNEQFF
d_call: NA; v_call: TRBV29-1; j_call: TRBJ2-1; clone_size: few; cdr3_nt: TGCAGCGTTGAAGATCGGGCGGCGTCCTACAATGAGCAGTTCTTC; cdr3_aa: CSVEDRAASYNEQFF
d_call: TRBD2; v_call: TRBV6-5; j_call: TRBJ2-1; clone_size: NA; cdr3_nt: TGTGCCAGCAGTTACTCGTGGGTAGCGGGGGGAGACTCCTACAATGAGCAGTTCTTC; cdr3_aa: CASSYSWVAGGDSYNEQFF